This TCR beta chain comes out of a study of regulatory T cells in long-lasting Graves disease. Study-wide results and limits: Fewer public clonotypes were shared by new patients (966) than by persistent patients (2,741). Persistent Graves' patients had lower TCR diversity than newly diagnosed ones.

The table lists this clonotype with a few counts. Its antigen is undetermined. Researchers made TCR beta libraries by using iRepertoire HTBI primers and running Arm-PCR on CDR3 regions. TCRdb redid the calling of the multiplex PCR reads with MiXCR, one entry per CDR3 protein. This table holds about 620,000 distinct CDR3 sequences, around 15% found once. Trimming removed 5 bases at V and 2 bases at J, with 10 bases between. This CDR3 region has 14 residues. From germline, CDR1 is LGHDT and CDR2 YNNKEL (reference sequence). Time point defined: newly diagnosed GD, antithyroid drugs for less than 3 months. RNA extracted from PBMCs served as the sequencing template. The authors drew patients from an endocrinology department in Xi'an, China. The same data also went into a second study, on T cells in Graves' hyperthyroidism and ophthalmopathy. This second study says: Graves' hyperthyroidism without ophthalmopathy progression within 18 months was termed stable.

The TCR originated in a woman aged 25 to 39 with Graves disease. Material: peripheral blood mononuclear cells (PBMCs), obtained at new diagnosis, from a patient treated with antithyroid drugs. The chain is built from TRBV3-1 and TRBJ1-3; D is undetermined. The CDR3 region has the DNA TGTGCCAGCAGCGCTAGGGCGGCTGGAAACACCATATATTTT. The encoded protein is CASSARAAGNTIYF.